These 31 T cell receptor beta chains came from one sample sequenced in a study of cytomegalovirus exposure and HLA in healthy donors (dated by TCRdb to the late 2010s). The protocol used for the library was the immunoSEQ multiplex PCR assay. For the multiplex PCR, a mixture combining 60 forward primers for TCR Vbeta segments and 13 reverse primers for TCR Jbeta segments was used. What TCRdb holds here is the immuneACCESS table cut down to in-frame rearrangements. Part of the clones is not present; checked against another copy, under half of the missing clones reflect an unresolved V gene, and the others are unexplained. The sample profile shows some 150,000 clones; over 60% of them were found once. The top ten clones comprise around 2.8% of the sample. The sequencing sample was made of PBMCs. These receptors originate from a woman in her 30s in good health and CMV-seronegative.

This clone has only a few counts. The genes are TRBV5-1 and TRBJ1-1, with 7 bases aligning to TRBD1. V was clipped by 7 bases and J by 2 bases; unmatched bases: 14. CDR3 length equals 16 residues. Germline CDR1 reads SGHRS; CDR2 reads YFSETQ. In DNA form, the CDR3 reads TGCGCCAGCGGCACAATTGAAAGGGGGCTCAACACTGAAGCTTTCTTT. This translates into CASGTIERGLNTEAFF.

The CDR3, as DNA: TGCGCCAGCAGCCGGACAGGGGAGAATTCACCCCTCCACTTT. Protein sequence: CASSRTGENSPLHF. This chain joins TRBV5-1 and TRBJ1-6; TRBD1 aligns across 9 bases. This CDR3 region has 14 residues. Trimming took 4 bases from V and 7 from J; bases not matched to a gene: 3. CDR1 and CDR2 (germline): SGHRS, YFSETQ.

This chain joins TRBV10-3 and TRBJ2-7, with 11 bases that match TRBD1. V was pared by 3 bases and J by 0 bases, with 1 base of the junction left unmatched. The CDR3 extends over 15 amino acids. The germline V gene encodes CDR1 ENHRY and CDR2 SYGVKD. The CDR3 bases are TGTGCCATCAGTGAAGGGACAGGGGGCTCCTACGAGCAGTACTTC. Its protein is CAISEGTGGSYEQYF.

The chain employs TRBV6-1 and TRBJ2-3, with 7 nucleotides matching TRBD2. J lost 3 bases, V lost 0 bases, and 6 bases had no gene match. The CDR3 spans 16 residues. Germline lookup yields CDR1 MNHNS and CDR2 SASEGT. The CDR3 DNA reads as TGTGCCAGCAGTGAAGCGAGTCTAGCGGTGACAGATACGCAGTATTTT. This codes for CASSEASLAVTDTQYF.

In this sample, this clone turned up once. The chain links TRBV6-1 to TRBJ2-5; 7 nucleotides align to TRBD1. CDR1 and CDR2 (germline): MNHNS, SASEGT. V shed 7 bases and J 4 bases; nucleotides not matched to a gene: 6. The CDR3 runs to 13 residues. The CDR3 is CASTAPGGETQYF. Here the CDR3 DNA reads TGTGCCAGCACGGCGCCAGGGGGAGAGACCCAGTACTTC.

The V and J genes are TRBV7-6 and TRBJ2-2; D gene uncertain. CDR1 is SGHVS, CDR2 FNYEAQ, per germline. The V end was cut by 7 bases, the J end by 3 bases, with 9 bases between. The CDR3 length is 13 residues. The CDR3 DNA is TGTGCCAGCACCCTTCTCTACACCGGGGAGCTGTTTTTT. Protein sequence: CASTLLYTGELFF.

The genes are TRBV13 and TRBJ1-6, with TRBD1 identical over 9 bases. The junction had 0 bases not matched to a gene; V was cut back by 0 bases and J by 9 bases. This CDR3 is 14 amino acids long. Germline assignment: CDR1 PRHDT and CDR2 FYEKMQ (reference sequence). The CDR3 DNA reads TGTGCCAGCAGCTTAGGGACAGGGGGTTCACCCCTCCACTTT. This encodes CASSLGTGGSPLHF.

The chain couples TRBV30 to TRBJ2-2; 9 nucleotides agree with TRBD2. V lost 1 base, J lost 8 bases, and 11 bases stayed unmatched. Germline CDR1 reads GTSNPN; CDR2 reads SVGIG (reference sequence). The CDR3 loop spans 16 amino acids. Here the CDR3 reads CAWSDGGGARTGELFF. The CDR3 bases are TGTGCCTGGAGTGATGGCGGGGGGGCGCGGACGGGGGAGCTGTTTTTT.

The chain links TRBV30 to TRBJ1-6; unclear D gene. This CDR3 has 12 residues. CDR1 and CDR2 (germline): GTSNPN, SVGIG (reference sequence). V dropped 5 bases and J dropped 6 bases, with 8 bases sitting between them. This chain's CDR3 is CAWGPFNSPLHF. The CDR3 DNA reads TGTGCCTGGGGCCCGTTTAATTCACCCCTCCACTTT.

The count of this clone is one. The gene calls are TRBV27 and TRBJ2-3, with D perhaps TRBD2 (5 bases). The CDR3 extends over 16 amino acids. Germline V CDR1 and CDR2: MNHEY, SMNVEV (reference sequence). Between the trimmed V and J ends, which lost 3 bases and 0 bases, there was a span of 13 bases. This CDR3 is CASSFQADASTDTQYF. CDR3 coding DNA: TGTGCCAGCAGTTTTCAAGCGGACGCTAGCACAGATACGCAGTATTTT.

V and J are TRBV9 and TRBJ2-5; possible D gene TRBD1, 6 bases. The CDR3 has 13 residues. From germline, CDR1 is SGDLS and CDR2 YYNGEE. V was shortened by 5 bases and J by 11 bases, with 19 bases between the two germline ends. CDR3 DNA: TGTGCCAGCAGTGGGGGCAGCATGGGTGAGCAGTACTTC. Translating it yields CASSGGSMGEQYF.

This clone was found once. J is TRBJ2-1 and V is TRBV28; 9 positions match TRBD2. From germline, CDR1 is MDHEN and CDR2 SYDVKM. V lost 5 bases to trimming and J lost 0 bases; unmatched junction nucleotides: 8. CDR3 length: 17 residues. The CDR3: CASSPHSGGSSYNEQFF. The CDR3 DNA sequence: TGTGCCAGCAGTCCCCATAGCGGGGGCTCCTCCTACAATGAGCAGTTCTTC.

This clone occurred a few times. The gene calls are TRBV6-6 and TRBJ1-6; 9 bases are shared with TRBD1. This CDR3 has 12 amino acids. Germline V gives CDR1 MNHNY, CDR2 SVGAGI (reference sequence). The CDR3 spells CAGGTGNSPLHF. The CDR3, as DNA: TGTGCTGGGGGGACAGGGAATTCACCCCTCCACTTT.

CDR3 region: CASNSPRDGSSTEAFF. As DNA, the CDR3 is TGTGCCAGCAATTCACCTAGGGACGGGAGTAGCACTGAAGCTTTCTTT. The rearrangement joins TRBV28 to TRBJ1-1; D possibly corresponds to TRBD1 (5 bases). Per germline, CDR1 MDHEN and CDR2 SYDVKM. This CDR3 has 16 amino acids. Trimming removed 7 bases at V and 4 bases at J, with 22 bases between.

This clone was found a few times. This CDR3 is also generated by other DNA sequences in the sample. V is TRBV5-4 and J is TRBJ1-2; D is undetermined. The length of the CDR3 is 13 residues. Trimming left V 0 bases short and J 2 bases short, with 5 bases between. Germline loops: CDR1 SGHNT, CDR2 YYREEE (reference sequence). The CDR3 nucleotides read TGTGCCAGCAGCTTGGACAGCAACTATGGCTACACCTTC. Translation: CASSLDSNYGYTF.

The chain uses TRBV2 and TRBJ2-3, with TRBD2 matching over 7 bases. V lost 4 bases, J lost 3 bases, and 22 bases stayed unmatched. This CDR3 has 20 residues. Germline values: CDR1 SNHLY, CDR2 FYNNEI. The CDR3 DNA sequence: TGTGCCAGCAGTGTAGTGACTAGCCTAGAATTGGTAAAAGGGACAGATACGCAGTATTTT. Translating gives CASSVVTSLELVKGTDTQYF.

The chain is built from TRBV7-9 and TRBJ1-1; no firm D call. This CDR3 comprises 14 residues. Germline V lookup: CDR1 SEHNR, CDR2 FQNEAQ (reference sequence). V lost 5 bases to trimming and J lost 4 bases, with 14 bases between them. The CDR3 spells CASSRRQEGTEAFF. DNA for the CDR3: TGTGCCAGCAGCCGCCGGCAGGAGGGCACTGAAGCTTTCTTT.

V is TRBV10-3 and J is TRBJ1-2; a possible D gene is TRBD1 (5 bases). V gave up 6 bases and J gave up 8 bases, with 10 bases separating them. Germline CDR1 and CDR2: ENHRY and SYGVKD. This CDR3 is 11 amino acids long. The CDR3 here is CAISTTAGYTF. The CDR3 DNA sequence: TGTGCCATCAGCACGACAGCCGGCTACACCTTC.

This clone has only a few counts. A read error may account for a junction end that differs from germline. The chain couples TRBV6-4 to TRBJ2-3; D tentatively reads TRBD1 or TRBD2 (5 bases each). The CDR3 spans 14 residues. Per the germline V gene, CDR1 is MRHNA and CDR2 is SNTAGT. The CDR3 spells CVSSDRAGTDTQYF. CDR3 DNA: TGTGTCAGCAGTGACAGAGCGGGCACAGATACGCAGTATTTT.

The V gene is TRBV9, the J gene TRBJ2-5; TRBD1 aligns across 9 bases. V was clipped by 4 bases and J by 9 bases; unmatched bases: 7. This CDR3 is 13 amino acids long. Germline values: CDR1 SGDLS, CDR2 YYNGEE. CDR3 region: CASSLGQGEAQYF. The CDR3 DNA is TGTGCCAGCAGCCTGGGACAGGGCGAGGCCCAGTACTTC.

V gene TRBV27 combines with J gene TRBJ1-5; tentatively, D is TRBD1 (6 bases). Germline V gene lookup returns CDR1 MNHEY and CDR2 SMNVEV (reference sequence). CDR3 length: 14 amino acids. The ends were cut back, 6 bases at V and 3 bases at J, with 12 bases in the middle. CDR3 sequence reads: CASRETGNNQPQHF. The CDR3 DNA is TGTGCCAGCAGAGAGACAGGCAACAATCAGCCCCAGCATTTT.

This clone was detected only once. This chain connects TRBV7-3 to TRBJ1-3; 8 positions match TRBD1. Germline CDR1 is SGHTA and CDR2 is FQGTGA. This CDR3 is 14 amino acids long. The V and J ends lost 5 bases and 3 bases, in that order; junction bases with no gene match: 3. The CDR3 spells CASSRTGSGNTIYF. The CDR3 bases are TGTGCCAGCAGCCGGACAGGGAGTGGAAACACCATATATTTT. The full variable domain, completed using reference TRBV7-3 and TRBJ1-3, is GAGVSQTPSNKVTEKGKYVELRCDPISGHTALYWYRQSLGQGPEFLIYFQGTGAADDSGLPNDRFFAVRPEGSVSTLKIQRTERGDSAVYLCASSRTGSGNTIYFGEGSWLTVV.

This clone was counted between two and nine times. In nucleotides, the CDR3 is TGTGCCAGCAGCTTAGAGCGACCCACAGATACGCAGTATTTT. Its translation: CASSLERPTDTQYF. This chain joins TRBV13 and TRBJ2-3; D remains ambiguous. Germline lookup yields CDR1 PRHDT and CDR2 FYEKMQ (reference sequence). This CDR3 region has 14 residues. V was cut by 1 base and J by 2 bases, with 7 bases left in between.

The chain employs TRBV5-1 and TRBJ2-1, with TRBD2 matching 15 bases. J gave up 7 bases and V 2 bases, and 4 bases lay outside the gene matches. Germline CDR1 and CDR2: SGHRS and YFSETQ. The CDR3 is 16 residues long. DNA of the CDR3: TGCGCCAGCAGCTTTTCCGGGACTAGCGGGAGGAATGAGCAGTTCTTC. Its protein product is CASSFSGTSGRNEQFF.

CDR3 loop: CSVAGTGLPGELFF. CDR3 DNA sequence: TGCAGCGTTGCGGGGACAGGGTTGCCCGGGGAGCTGTTTTTT. The chain links TRBV29-1 to TRBJ2-2, with 9 bases fitting TRBD1. The CDR3 length is 14 residues. Trimming cost V 4 bases and J 6 bases; bases outside gene matches: 6. Germline values: CDR1 SQVTM, CDR2 ANQGSEA.

The genes are TRBV4-1 and TRBJ1-4; D is uncertain. The V gene's germline CDR1 is MGHRA and CDR2 YSYEKL. V was clipped by 0 bases and J by 8 bases, with 16 bases between them. CDR3 length: 16 residues. This CDR3 reads CASSQDLQAHMEKLFF. In DNA, the CDR3 is TGCGCCAGCAGCCAAGATCTTCAGGCCCATATGGAAAAACTGTTTTTT.

The chain's CDR3 is CASAGVGVGFPDTEAFF. The CDR3 nucleotides are TGCGCCAGTGCGGGGGTTGGTGTGGGGTTCCCGGACACTGAAGCTTTCTTT. This chain joins TRBV5-1 and TRBJ1-1; D is perhaps TRBD1 (5 bases). Germline CDR1 SGHRS, CDR2 YFSETQ. Trimming pared 8 bases from V and 3 bases from J, leaving 26 bases between. The CDR3 consists of 17 residues.

This chain links TRBV9 with TRBJ2-5; 8 nucleotides align to TRBD2. CDR3 length: 15 amino acids. Germline loops: CDR1 SGDLS, CDR2 YYNGEE. Unmatched junction bases numbered 9, after V lost 4 bases and J lost 4 bases. CDR3 in amino acids: CASSPDGRATETQYF. In nucleotides, the CDR3 is TGTGCCAGCAGCCCTGACGGGAGGGCCACAGAGACCCAGTACTTC.

V usage is TRBV28 and J usage is TRBJ2-3; D is possibly TRBD2 (5 bases). V gave up 3 bases and J gave up 0 bases, with 7 bases separating them. The CDR3 spans 14 residues. Germline V gene data show CDR1 as MDHEN and CDR2 as SYDVKM. The CDR3 loop is CASSFQRSTDTQYF. The CDR3 coding sequence is TGTGCCAGCAGTTTTCAGCGGAGCACAGATACGCAGTATTTT.

The chain links TRBV28 to TRBJ1-6, with 9 bases aligning to TRBD1. The V and J ends lost 3 bases and 8 bases, in that order; junction bases with no gene match: 2. Germline V gene data show CDR1 as MDHEN and CDR2 as SYDVKM. The length of the CDR3 is 14 residues. The CDR3 region has the DNA TGTGCCAGCAGTTTTCGACAGGGGGATTCACCCCTCCACTTT. Protein: CASSFRQGDSPLHF.

J is TRBJ1-1 and V is TRBV6-5; no reliable D call. Between the trimmed V and J ends, which lost 7 bases and 1 base, there was a span of 10 bases. The CDR3 has 13 amino acids. The V gene's germline CDR1 is MNHEY and CDR2 SVGAGI. CDR3: CASTKHPNTEAFF. CDR3 bases: TGTGCCAGCACCAAACACCCGAACACTGAAGCTTTCTTT.